The clone carrying this T cell receptor (beta chain) turned up a few times. Trimming removed 1 base at V and 3 bases at J, with 6 bases between. Per germline, CDR1 DFQATT and CDR2 SNEGSKA (reference sequence). The CDR3 spans 12 residues. TCRdb re-derived calls from the RT-PCR reads in MiXCR, one entry per CDR3 protein. Counted here are more than 550,000 distinct CDR3 sequences, approximately 15% occurring once; the ten biggest clones make up about 3.9%. The TCR sequence derives from a female donor in good health, serving as a healthy control. This chain joins TRBV20-1 and TRBJ1-2; D gene uncertain. Source material: memory CD4+ T cells from blood. In DNA, the CDR3 is TGCAGTGCTAGAGGGGTCGACTATGGCTACACCTTC. It specifies CSARGVDYGYTF.